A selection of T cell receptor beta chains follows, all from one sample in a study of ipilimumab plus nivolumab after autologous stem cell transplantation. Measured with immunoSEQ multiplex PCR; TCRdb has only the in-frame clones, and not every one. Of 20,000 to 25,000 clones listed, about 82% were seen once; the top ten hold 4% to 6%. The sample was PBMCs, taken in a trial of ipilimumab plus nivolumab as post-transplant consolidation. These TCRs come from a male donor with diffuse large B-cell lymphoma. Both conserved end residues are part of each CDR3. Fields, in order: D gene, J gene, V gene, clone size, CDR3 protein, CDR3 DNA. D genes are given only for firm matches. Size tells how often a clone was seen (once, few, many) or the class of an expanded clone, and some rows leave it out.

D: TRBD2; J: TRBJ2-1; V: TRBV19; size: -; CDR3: CASSTLAGGRNEQFF; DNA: TGTGCCAGTAGTACACTAGCGGGGGGGCGGAATGAGCAGTTCTTC
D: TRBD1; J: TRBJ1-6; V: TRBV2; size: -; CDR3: CASSPTGLNSPLHF; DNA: TGTGCCAGCAGTCCGACAGGGCTAAATTCACCCCTCCACTTT
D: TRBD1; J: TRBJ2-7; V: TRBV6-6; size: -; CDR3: CASGRTGDSYEQYF; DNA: TGTGCCAGCGGCCGGACAGGGGACTCCTACGAGCAGTACTTC
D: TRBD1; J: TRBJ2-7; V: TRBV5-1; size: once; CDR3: CASSLGGTGIEQYF; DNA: TGCGCCAGCAGCTTGGGAGGGACAGGGATCGAGCAGTACTTC
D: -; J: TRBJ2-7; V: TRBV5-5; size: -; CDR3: CASSFGGPYEQYF; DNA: TGTGCCAGCAGCTTCGGGGGACCCTACGAGCAGTACTTC
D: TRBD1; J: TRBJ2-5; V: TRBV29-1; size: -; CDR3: CSVVVTGGGGTQYF; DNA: TGCAGCGTTGTTGTGACAGGGGGGGGTGGGACCCAGTACTTC
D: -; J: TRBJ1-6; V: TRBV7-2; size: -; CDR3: CASSASGSRFSPLHF; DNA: TGTGCCAGCAGCGCCAGCGGGTCTCGGTTTTCACCCCTCCACTTT
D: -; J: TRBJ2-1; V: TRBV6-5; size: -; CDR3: CASSSYTEQFF; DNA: TGTGCCAGCAGTTCCTACACAGAGCAGTTCTTC
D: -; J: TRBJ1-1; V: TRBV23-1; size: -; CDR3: CASSQHSWANTEAFF; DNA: TGCGCCAGCAGTCAGCATAGTTGGGCGAACACTGAAGCTTTCTTT
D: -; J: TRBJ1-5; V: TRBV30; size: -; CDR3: CAWSFTGFHQPQHF; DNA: TGTGCCTGGAGTTTCACAGGGTTCCATCAGCCCCAGCATTTT
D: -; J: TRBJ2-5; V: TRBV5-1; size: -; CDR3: CASSLGGAELGRETQYF; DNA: TGCGCCAGCAGCTTAGGAGGCGCAGAACTAGGACGAGAGACCCAGTACTTC
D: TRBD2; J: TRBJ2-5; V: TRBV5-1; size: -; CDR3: CASSMAAGGREETQYF; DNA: TGCGCCAGCAGTATGGCAGCGGGGGGGCGCGAAGAGACCCAGTACTTC
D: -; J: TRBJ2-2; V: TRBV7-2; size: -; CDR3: CASSWRIAGELFF; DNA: TGTGCCAGCAGCTGGCGGATCGCCGGGGAGCTGTTTTTT
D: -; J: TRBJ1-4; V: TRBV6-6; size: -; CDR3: CASSYSGQNNEKLFF; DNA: TGTGCCAGCAGTTACTCCGGACAGAATAATGAAAAACTGTTTTTT
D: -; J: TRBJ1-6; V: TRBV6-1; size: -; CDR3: CASSIYSFNSPLHF; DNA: TGTGCCAGCAGTATTTACAGCTTCAATTCACCCCTCCACTTT
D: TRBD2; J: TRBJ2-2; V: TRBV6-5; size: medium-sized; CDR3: CASSYGGGTGELFF; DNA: TGTGCCAGCAGTTACGGCGGGGGGACCGGGGAGCTGTTTTTT
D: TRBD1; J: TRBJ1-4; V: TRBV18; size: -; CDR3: CASSVSQGAEKLFF; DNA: TGTGCCAGCTCTGTAAGTCAGGGGGCTGAAAAACTGTTTTTT
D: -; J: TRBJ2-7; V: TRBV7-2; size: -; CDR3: CASSPSPGPYEQYF; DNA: TGTGCCAGCAGCCCCAGCCCGGGACCCTACGAGCAGTACTTC
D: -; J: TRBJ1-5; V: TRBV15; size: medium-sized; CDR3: CATSPEGTLNQPQHF; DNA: TGTGCCACCAGCCCAGAAGGTACCCTAAATCAGCCCCAGCATTTT
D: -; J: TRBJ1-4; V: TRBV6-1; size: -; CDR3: CASSDEGSTTNEKLFF; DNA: TGTGCCAGCAGTGACGAGGGTTCCACAACTAATGAAAAACTGTTTTTT
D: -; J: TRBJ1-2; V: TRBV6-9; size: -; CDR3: CASRTEVYGYTF; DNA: TGTGCCAGCAGGACAGAGGTTTATGGCTACACCTTC
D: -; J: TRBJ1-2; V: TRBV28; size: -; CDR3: CASSFPNRAGYTF; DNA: TGTGCCAGCAGTTTCCCAAACAGGGCTGGCTACACCTTC
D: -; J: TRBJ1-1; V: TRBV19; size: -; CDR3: CASSEQGTEAFF; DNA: TGTGCCAGTAGCGAACAGGGAACTGAAGCTTTCTTT
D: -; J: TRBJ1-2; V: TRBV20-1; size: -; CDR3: CSARDRLTTAF; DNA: TGCAGTGCTAGGGACCGATTGACTACGGCCTTC
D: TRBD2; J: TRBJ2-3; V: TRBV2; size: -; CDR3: CASSSPFLGGGSTDTQYF; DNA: TGTGCCAGCAGTTCTCCTTTCCTGGGCGGGGGGAGCACAGATACGCAGTATTTT
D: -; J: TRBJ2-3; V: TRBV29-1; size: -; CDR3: CSADPTGTQYF; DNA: TGCAGCGCCGACCCCACAGGTACGCAGTATTTT
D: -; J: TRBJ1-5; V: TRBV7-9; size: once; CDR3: CASSLDGSHSNQPQHF; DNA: TGTGCCAGCAGCTTAGACGGATCCCATAGCAATCAGCCCCAGCATTTT
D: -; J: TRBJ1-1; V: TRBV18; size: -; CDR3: CASSRGRDTEAFF; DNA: TGTGCCAGCTCTCGGGGGAGGGACACTGAAGCTTTCTTT
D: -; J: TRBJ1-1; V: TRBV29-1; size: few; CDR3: CSVQRNTEAFF; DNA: TGCAGCGTTCAACGGAACACTGAAGCTTTCTTT
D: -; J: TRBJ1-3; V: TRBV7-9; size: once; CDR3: CASSSSADTIYF; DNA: TGTGCCAGCAGCTCCTCAGCGGACACCATATATTTT
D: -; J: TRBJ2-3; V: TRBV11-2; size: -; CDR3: CASSLLSTDTQYF; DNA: TGTGCCAGCAGCTTATTAAGCACAGATACGCAGTATTTT
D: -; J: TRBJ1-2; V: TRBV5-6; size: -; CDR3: CASTQIRPQNYGYTF; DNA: TGTGCCAGCACTCAAATTAGACCGCAGAACTATGGCTACACCTTC
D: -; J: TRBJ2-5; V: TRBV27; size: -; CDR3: CASRAGETQYF; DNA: TGTGCCAGCAGAGCCGGGGAGACCCAGTACTTC
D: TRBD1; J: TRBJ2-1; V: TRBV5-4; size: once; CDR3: CASTQPGTDGNEQFF; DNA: TGTGCCAGCACTCAACCCGGGACAGATGGCAATGAGCAGTTCTTC
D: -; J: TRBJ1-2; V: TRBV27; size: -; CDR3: CASSPQGLGGYTF; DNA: TGTGCCAGCAGTCCCCAGGGTTTGGGTGGCTACACCTTC
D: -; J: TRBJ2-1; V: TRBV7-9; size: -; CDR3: CASRSQNSYNEQFF; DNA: TGTGCCAGCAGATCCCAGAACTCCTACAATGAGCAGTTCTTC
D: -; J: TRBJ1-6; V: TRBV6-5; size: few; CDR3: CASSYYPPPGNSPLHF; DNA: TGTGCCAGCAGTTACTACCCCCCTCCGGGAAATTCACCCCTCCACTTT